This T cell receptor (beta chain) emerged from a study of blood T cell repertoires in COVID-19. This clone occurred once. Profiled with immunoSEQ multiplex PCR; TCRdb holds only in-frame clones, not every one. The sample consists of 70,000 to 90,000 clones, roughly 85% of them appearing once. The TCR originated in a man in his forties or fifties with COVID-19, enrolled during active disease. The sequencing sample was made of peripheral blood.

In DNA, the CDR3 is TGTGCCAGCAGCCTGATCGGGCATAGCGGGAAGGGCTATGAGCAGTTCTTC. This sequence encodes CASSLIGHSGKGYEQFF. The rearrangement links TRBV7-2 to TRBJ2-1; 8 positions match TRBD2. Trimming cost V 5 bases and J 8 bases; bases outside gene matches: 17. This CDR3 is built from 17 residues. The germline gives CDR1 SGHTA, CDR2 FQGNSA.